These T cell receptor beta chains were read from a single sample in a study of T cell responses to AZD1222 COVID-19 vaccine. TCRdb keeps only in-frame clones here, not all; method: immunoSEQ multiplex PCR. The data hold some 150,000 clones, with roughly nine tenths observed a single time. The specimen comprised peripheral blood, sampled on day 0 of AZD1222 vaccination. These receptors were collected from an adult in good health. Both conserved end residues are part of each CDR3. Each record gives: J gene, clone size, V gene, D gene, CDR3 protein, CDR3 DNA. A D gene is named only where the DNA matches it firmly. Size is stated for part of the rows, as once, few or many counts, or as a class when the clone is expanded.

TRBJ2-1 | - | TRBV7-9 | TRBD2 | CASSLGTSAYNEQFF | TGTGCCAGCAGCCTCGGGACTAGCGCGTACAATGAGCAGTTCTTC
TRBJ2-7 | - | TRBV28 | - | CASSTGNGYEQYF | TGTGCCAGCAGTACAGGTAACGGCTACGAGCAGTACTTC
TRBJ1-5 | once | TRBV5-5 | - | CASSLAAVSNQPQHF | TGTGCCAGCAGCTTGGCGGCGGTAAGCAATCAGCCCCAGCATTTT
TRBJ1-2 | - | TRBV19 | TRBD1 | CASSIGQGLTNGYTF | TGTGCCAGTAGTATCGGACAGGGATTGACGAATGGCTACACCTTC
TRBJ1-1 | - | TRBV19 | - | CASSFGQTEAFF | TGTGCCAGTAGTTTCGGACAGACTGAAGCTTTCTTT
TRBJ2-5 | - | TRBV7-8 | TRBD1 | CASSLDRGWGQETQYF | TGTGCCAGCAGCTTAGACAGGGGTTGGGGCCAAGAGACCCAGTACTTC
TRBJ1-2 | once | TRBV2 | - | CASSEESRGYYGYTF | TGTGCCAGCAGTGAAGAGAGCAGGGGATACTATGGCTACACCTTC
TRBJ1-3 | - | TRBV29-1 | - | CSVGYSGSSGNTIYF | TGCAGCGTCGGCTATTCAGGGAGCTCTGGAAACACCATATATTTT
TRBJ2-1 | - | TRBV25-1 | - | CASSEWDANEQFF | TGTGCCAGCAGTGAATGGGACGCCAATGAGCAGTTCTTC
TRBJ2-5 | - | TRBV7-2 | - | CASSHSPGGGQETQYF | TGTGCCAGCAGCCATTCTCCAGGGGGAGGTCAAGAGACCCAGTACTTC
TRBJ1-5 | once | TRBV5-5 | - | CASSLVAGDSNQPQHF | TGTGCCAGCAGCTTGGTGGCAGGGGATAGCAATCAGCCCCAGCATTTT
TRBJ1-1 | - | TRBV5-8 | - | CASSLGIKNTEAFF | TGTGCCAGCAGCTTGGGAATAAAGAACACTGAAGCTTTCTTT
TRBJ2-3 | - | TRBV20-1 | - | CSASTPSDTDTQYF | TGCAGTGCTAGTACGCCTAGCGATACAGATACGCAGTATTTT
TRBJ1-1 | - | TRBV2 | - | CASRSFSSGSTEAFF | TGTGCCAGCAGGTCGTTCAGTTCGGGATCCACTGAAGCTTTCTTT
TRBJ1-1 | - | TRBV10-3 | TRBD1 | CAISDPYRGTTEAFF | TGTGCCATCAGTGACCCCTACAGGGGCACCACTGAAGCTTTCTTT
TRBJ2-2 | - | TRBV20-1 | TRBD2 | CSASIAGRNTGELFF | TGCAGTGCTAGTATAGCGGGAAGGAACACCGGGGAGCTGTTTTTT
TRBJ1-1 | few | TRBV19 | TRBD1 | CASSNRRTGEDTEAFF | TGTGCCAGTAGTAATAGGAGGACAGGGGAGGACACTGAAGCTTTCTTT
TRBJ1-1 | - | TRBV5-1 | TRBD1 | CASSSSQGFGTEAFF | TGCGCCAGCAGCTCGTCACAGGGGTTTGGCACTGAAGCTTTCTTT
TRBJ1-1 | - | TRBV11-2 | - | CASSSLVGVGTEAFF | TGTGCCAGCAGCTCCCTAGTTGGGGTGGGGACTGAAGCTTTCTTT
TRBJ1-2 | - | TRBV4-1 | - | CASSNWTALNGYTF | TGCGCCAGCAGCAACTGGACAGCTTTGAATGGCTACACCTTC
TRBJ1-3 | - | TRBV9 | - | CASSTRSDSGNTIYF | TGTGCCAGCAGCACACGGAGCGACTCTGGAAACACCATATATTTT
TRBJ1-6 | - | TRBV6-1 | TRBD1 | CASSERTGNNSPLHF | TGTGCCAGCAGTGAACGGACAGGGAATAATTCACCCCTCCACTTT
TRBJ2-7 | - | TRBV19 | - | CASSMVRGQGLHEQYF | TGTGCCAGTAGTATGGTTCGCGGCCAGGGGCTCCACGAGCAGTACTTC
TRBJ2-7 | - | TRBV25-1 | - | CASSEMYSPVEVQYF | TGTGCCAGCAGTGAGATGTATTCCCCGGTCGAAGTGCAGTACTTC
TRBJ2-2 | - | TRBV10-3 | TRBD2 | CAISESGTMNTGELFF | TGTGCCATCAGTGAGTCCGGGACTATGAACACCGGGGAGCTGTTTTTT
TRBJ2-2 | - | TRBV28 | TRBD1 | CASSFPSPTGVDLDTGELFF | TGTGCCAGCAGTTTTCCCTCACCGACAGGGGTGGACTTGGACACCGGGGAGCTGTTTTTT
TRBJ1-6 | - | TRBV7-9 | - | CASSIGGEYGYNSPLHF | TGTGCCAGCAGCATCGGGGGCGAGTATGGCTATAATTCACCCCTCCACTTT
TRBJ1-1 | - | TRBV20-1 | - | CSARAGPAFF | TGCAGTGCTAGAGCGGGGCCAGCTTTCTTT
TRBJ1-2 | - | TRBV9 | - | CASSVSSANYGYTF | TGTGCCAGCAGCGTAAGTTCCGCTAACTATGGCTACACCTTC
TRBJ2-3 | - | TRBV20-1 | TRBD2 | CSASSLAEYTDTQYF | TGCAGTGCTAGTTCTCTAGCGGAATACACAGATACGCAGTATTTT
TRBJ2-7 | - | TRBV9 | TRBD2 | CASSQSSGTYEQYF | TGTGCCAGCAGTCAATCTAGCGGGACGTACGAGCAGTACTTC
TRBJ2-7 | - | TRBV4-3 | TRBD2 | CASSQNLADLYEQYF | TGCGCCAGCAGCCAAAACCTAGCGGACCTCTACGAGCAGTACTTC
TRBJ2-7 | - | TRBV15 | TRBD2 | CATSRVSSSGKGYEQYF | TGTGCCACCAGCAGAGTCTCGTCTAGCGGGAAAGGCTACGAGCAGTACTTC
TRBJ1-6 | once | TRBV27 | - | CASSLGLGSPLHF | TGTGCCAGCTCCTTAGGTCTTGGCTCACCCCTCCACTTT
TRBJ2-7 | - | TRBV6-2/TRBV6-3 | - | CASSYHQGYEQYF | TGTGCCAGCAGTTACCATCAGGGCTACGAGCAGTACTTC
TRBJ1-2 | - | TRBV19 | - | CASSERSNYGYTF | TGTGCCAGTAGTGAACGGAGCAACTATGGCTACACCTTC
TRBJ1-3 | - | TRBV7-6 | - | CASSLEGSGNTIYF | TGTGCCAGCAGTCTAGAGGGGTCCGGAAACACCATATATTTT
TRBJ2-3 | - | TRBV11-2 | - | CASSLGRGSGTDTQYF | TGTGCCAGCAGCTTAGGACGGGGCTCGGGCACAGATACGCAGTATTTT
TRBJ1-5 | once | TRBV7-9 | - | CASSLSGNQPQHF | TGTGCCAGCAGCTTAAGCGGGAATCAGCCCCAGCATTTT
TRBJ1-5 | - | TRBV19 | - | CASSMAFLGGPNQPQHF | TGTGCCAGTAGTATGGCCTTCCTCGGGGGCCCCAATCAGCCCCAGCATTTT
TRBJ2-2 | once | TRBV7-5 | - | CARSLERQLTGELFF | TGTGCCAGAAGCTTAGAACGGCAGCTCACCGGGGAGCTGTTTTTT
TRBJ1-3 | - | TRBV19 | - | CASSIERNSGNTIYF | TGTGCCAGTAGTATCGAGAGAAACTCTGGAAACACCATATATTTT
TRBJ2-1 | - | TRBV15 | - | CATSTQGGWVNEQFF | TGTGCCACCAGCACGCAGGGTGGGTGGGTCAATGAGCAGTTCTTC